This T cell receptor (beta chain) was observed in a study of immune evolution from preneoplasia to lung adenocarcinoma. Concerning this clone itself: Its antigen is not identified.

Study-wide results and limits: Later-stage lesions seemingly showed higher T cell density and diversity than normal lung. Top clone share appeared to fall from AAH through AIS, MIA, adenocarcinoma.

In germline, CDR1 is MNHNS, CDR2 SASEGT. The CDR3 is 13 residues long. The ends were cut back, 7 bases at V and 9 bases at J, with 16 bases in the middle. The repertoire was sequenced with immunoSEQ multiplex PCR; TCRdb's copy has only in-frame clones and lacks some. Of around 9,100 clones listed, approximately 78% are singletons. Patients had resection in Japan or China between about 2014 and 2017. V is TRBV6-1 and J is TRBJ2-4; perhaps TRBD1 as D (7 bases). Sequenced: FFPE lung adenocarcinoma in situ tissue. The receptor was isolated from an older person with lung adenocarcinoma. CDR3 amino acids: CASTAGQNIIQYF. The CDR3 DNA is TGTGCCAGCACTGCGGGACAGAATATCATTCAGTACTTC.